This T cell receptor (beta chain) was identified during a study of early T cells in non-severe SARS-CoV-2 infection. Study at large: Sequencing used unsorted whole-blood bulk RNA, so chains lack pairing. General study points: Matching against VDJdb likely underestimated virus-specific expansions, favoring anti-spike CD8.

By share of the sample, this clonotype is medium-sized (0.01 to 0.1%). The target antigen is unknown. Attached unique molecular identifiers marked individual cDNA molecules. TCRdb re-derived calls from the 5' RACE reads in MiXCR, one entry per CDR3 protein. The sample lists about 28,000 distinct CDR3 sequences, around 5.3% occurring once. V dropped 5 bases and J dropped 2; count of bases not matched to a gene: 2. The CDR3 sequence is 14 residues long. Germline values: CDR1 LNHDA, CDR2 SQIVND (reference sequence). The chain carries TRBV19 and TRBJ1-4; 7 bases are a match to TRBD1. Sequencing was carried out using whole blood. The source of this sequence is an adult who was a healthcare worker with PCR-confirmed SARS-CoV-2 infection or an uninfected control (not recorded which). The CDR3: CASSVQGTNEKLFF. CDR3 coding DNA: TGTGCCAGTAGTGTACAGGGGACTAATGAAAAACTGTTTTTT.